This T cell receptor (beta chain) was profiled in a study of T cell changes during pregnancy in multiple sclerosis (dated by TCRdb to the late 2010s). About the investigation overall: In women with multiple sclerosis, the researchers looked at how the T cell repertoire shifted as pregnancy progressed.

Taken from the germline V gene, the CDR1 and CDR2 loops are SGHAT and FQNNGV. From its cysteine to its phenylalanine, the CDR3 spans 15 amino acids. Of the read, only the CDR3 DNA is kept; its 45 bases are in frame from base 1. The library was generated by the immunoSEQ multiplex PCR assay. In TCRdb, the immuneACCESS table is reduced to in-frame sequences with V and J assigned. These tables do not hold every clone; where another copy was compared, an unresolved V gene accounts for under half, and the others remain unexplained. The sample yields 60,000 to 75,000 clones; more than 75% were counted once. The ten largest clones add up to about 1.5% of the sample. This clone appeared a few times. There is no known antigen for this receptor. Its ends do not fully match the called genes, so a read error is possible.

Sequencing was performed on peripheral blood, taken in the third trimester of pregnancy. The clonotype was recovered from a female donor with multiple sclerosis, enrolled in a pregnancy study. The rearranged segments are TRBV11-2 and TRBJ2-2, with TRBD1 matching 8 junction bases. The bases read TGTGCCAGCAGCCCACGGACAGGGAACATCGGGGAGCTGTTTTTT. Its protein is CASSPRTGNIGELFF.